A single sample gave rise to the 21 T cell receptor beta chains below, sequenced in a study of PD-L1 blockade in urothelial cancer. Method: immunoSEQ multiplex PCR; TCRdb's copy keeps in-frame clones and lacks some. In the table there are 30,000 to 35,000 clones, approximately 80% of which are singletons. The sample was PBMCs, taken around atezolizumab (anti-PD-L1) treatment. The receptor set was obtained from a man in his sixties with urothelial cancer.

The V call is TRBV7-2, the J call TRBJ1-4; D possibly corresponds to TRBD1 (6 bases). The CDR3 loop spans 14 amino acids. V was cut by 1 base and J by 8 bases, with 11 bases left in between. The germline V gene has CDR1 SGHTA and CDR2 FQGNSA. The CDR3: CASSLGGGKEKLFF. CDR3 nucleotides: TGTGCCAGCAGCTTAGGAGGGGGAAAAGAAAAACTGTTTTTT.

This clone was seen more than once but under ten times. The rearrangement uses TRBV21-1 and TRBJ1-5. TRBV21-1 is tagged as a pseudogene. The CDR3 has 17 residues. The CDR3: CASSKETQTGRGQPQHF. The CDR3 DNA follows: TGTGCCAGCAGCAAAGAAACTCAAACAGGGAGGGGTCAGCCCCAGCATTTT.

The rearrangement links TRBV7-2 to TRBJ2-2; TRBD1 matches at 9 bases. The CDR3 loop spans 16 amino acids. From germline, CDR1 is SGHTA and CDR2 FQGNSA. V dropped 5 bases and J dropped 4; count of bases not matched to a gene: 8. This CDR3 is CASSLTPGQGTGELFF. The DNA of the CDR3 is TGTGCCAGCAGCCTGACCCCGGGACAGGGCACCGGGGAGCTGTTTTTT.

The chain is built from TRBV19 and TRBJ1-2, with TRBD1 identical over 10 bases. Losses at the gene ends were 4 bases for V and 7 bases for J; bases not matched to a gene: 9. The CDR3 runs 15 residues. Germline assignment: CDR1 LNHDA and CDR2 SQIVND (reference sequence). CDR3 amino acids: CASSKAGQGVSGYTF. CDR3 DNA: TGTGCCAGTAGTAAGGCAGGACAGGGGGTATCTGGCTACACCTTC.

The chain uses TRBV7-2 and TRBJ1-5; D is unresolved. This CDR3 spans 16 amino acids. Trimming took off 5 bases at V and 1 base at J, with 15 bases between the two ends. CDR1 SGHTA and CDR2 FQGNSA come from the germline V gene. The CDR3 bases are TGTGCCAGCAGCCCACCGGGTCGGTTGAGCAATCAGCCCCAGCATTTT. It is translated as CASSPPGRLSNQPQHF.

CDR3 amino acids: CASNLRGSSYNSPLHF. CDR3 nucleotides: TGTGCCAGCAATCTTCGAGGGAGCTCCTATAATTCACCCCTCCACTTT. V usage is TRBV5-6 and J usage is TRBJ1-6; D not resolved. Germline loops: CDR1 SGHDT, CDR2 YYEEEE. Trimming removed 6 bases at V and 0 bases at J, with 13 bases between. CDR3 length: 16 amino acids.

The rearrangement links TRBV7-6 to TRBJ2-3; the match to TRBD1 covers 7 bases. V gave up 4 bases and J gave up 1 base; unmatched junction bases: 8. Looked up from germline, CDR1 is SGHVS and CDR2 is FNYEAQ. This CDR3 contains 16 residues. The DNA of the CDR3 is TGTGCCAGCAGCTGGGAGCGGACAGGTGGCACAGATACGCAGTATTTT. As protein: CASSWERTGGTDTQYF.

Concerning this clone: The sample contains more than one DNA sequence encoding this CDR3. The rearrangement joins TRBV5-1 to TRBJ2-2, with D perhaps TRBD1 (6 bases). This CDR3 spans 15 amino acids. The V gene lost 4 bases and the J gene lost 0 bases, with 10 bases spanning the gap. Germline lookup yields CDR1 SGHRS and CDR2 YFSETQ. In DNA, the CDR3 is TGCGCCAGCAGCACAGGGACGGCGAACACCGGGGAGCTGTTTTTT. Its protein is CASSTGTANTGELFF.

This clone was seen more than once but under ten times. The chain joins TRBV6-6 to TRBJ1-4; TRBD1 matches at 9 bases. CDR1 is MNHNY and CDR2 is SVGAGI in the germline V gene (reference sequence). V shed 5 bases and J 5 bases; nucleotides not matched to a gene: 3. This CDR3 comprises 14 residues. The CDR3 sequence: CASSETGGNEKLFF. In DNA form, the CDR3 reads TGTGCCAGCAGTGAGACAGGGGGAAATGAAAAACTGTTTTTT.

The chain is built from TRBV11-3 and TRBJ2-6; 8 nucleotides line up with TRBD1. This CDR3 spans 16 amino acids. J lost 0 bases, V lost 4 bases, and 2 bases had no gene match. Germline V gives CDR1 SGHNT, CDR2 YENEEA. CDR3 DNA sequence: TGTGCCAGCAGCTCCGACAGGGGCTCTGGGGCCAACGTCCTGACTTTC. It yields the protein CASSSDRGSGANVLTF.

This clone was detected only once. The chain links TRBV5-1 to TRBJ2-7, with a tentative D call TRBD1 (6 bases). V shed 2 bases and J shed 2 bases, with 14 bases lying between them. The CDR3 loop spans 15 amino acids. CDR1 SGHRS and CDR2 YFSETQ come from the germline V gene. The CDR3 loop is CASSLISGTPYEQYF. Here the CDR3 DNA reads TGCGCCAGCAGCTTAATCTCCGGGACACCCTACGAGCAGTACTTC. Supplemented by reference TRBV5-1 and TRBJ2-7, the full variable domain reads KAGVTQTPRYLIKTRGQQVTLSCSPISGHRSVSWYQQTPGQGLQFLFEYFSETQRNKGNFPGRFSGRQFSNSRSEMNVSTLELGDSALYLCASSLISGTPYEQYFGPGTRLTVT.

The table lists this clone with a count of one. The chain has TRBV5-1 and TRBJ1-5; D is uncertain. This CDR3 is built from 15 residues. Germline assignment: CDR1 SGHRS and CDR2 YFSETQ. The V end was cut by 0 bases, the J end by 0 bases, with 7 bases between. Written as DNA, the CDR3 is TGCGCCAGCAGCTTGGGAACACCTAGCAATCAGCCCCAGCATTTT. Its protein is CASSLGTPSNQPQHF.

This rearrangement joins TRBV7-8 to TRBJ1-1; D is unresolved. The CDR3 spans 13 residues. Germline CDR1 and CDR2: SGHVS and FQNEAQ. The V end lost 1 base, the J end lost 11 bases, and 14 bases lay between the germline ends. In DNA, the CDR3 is TGTGCCAGCAGCTTAGGTCGGGGTGCGGAGGCTTTCTTT. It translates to CASSLGRGAEAFF.

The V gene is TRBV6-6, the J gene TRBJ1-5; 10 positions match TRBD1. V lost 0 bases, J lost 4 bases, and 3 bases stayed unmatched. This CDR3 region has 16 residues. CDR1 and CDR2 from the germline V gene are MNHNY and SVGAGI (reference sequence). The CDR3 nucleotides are TGTGCCAGCAGTTACTCGACAGGGGGCAGTAATCAGCCCCAGCATTTT. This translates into CASSYSTGGSNQPQHF.

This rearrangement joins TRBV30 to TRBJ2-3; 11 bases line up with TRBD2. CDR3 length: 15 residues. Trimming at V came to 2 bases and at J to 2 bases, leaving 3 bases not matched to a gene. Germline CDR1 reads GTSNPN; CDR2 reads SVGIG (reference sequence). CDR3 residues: CAWSLTSGITDTQYF. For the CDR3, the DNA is TGTGCCTGGAGTTTGACTAGCGGGATCACAGATACGCAGTATTTT.

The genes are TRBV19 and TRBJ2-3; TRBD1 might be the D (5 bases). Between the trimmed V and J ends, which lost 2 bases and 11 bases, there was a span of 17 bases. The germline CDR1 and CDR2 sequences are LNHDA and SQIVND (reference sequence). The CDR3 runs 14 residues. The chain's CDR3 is CASSIRGNPYEQYF. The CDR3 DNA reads TGTGCCAGTAGTATAAGGGGCAACCCTTACGAGCAGTATTTT.

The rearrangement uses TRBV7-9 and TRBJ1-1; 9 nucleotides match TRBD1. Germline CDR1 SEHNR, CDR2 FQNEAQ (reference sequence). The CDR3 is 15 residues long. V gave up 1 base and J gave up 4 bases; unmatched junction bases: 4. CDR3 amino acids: CASSLGVQGATEAFF. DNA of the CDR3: TGTGCCAGCAGCTTAGGAGTACAGGGGGCCACTGAAGCTTTCTTT.

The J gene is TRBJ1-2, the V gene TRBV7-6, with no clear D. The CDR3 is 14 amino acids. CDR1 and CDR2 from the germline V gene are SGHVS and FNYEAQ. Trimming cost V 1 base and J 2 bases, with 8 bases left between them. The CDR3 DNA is TGTGCCAGCAGCTTAGACGAGGAGAACTATGGCTACACCTTC. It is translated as CASSLDEENYGYTF.

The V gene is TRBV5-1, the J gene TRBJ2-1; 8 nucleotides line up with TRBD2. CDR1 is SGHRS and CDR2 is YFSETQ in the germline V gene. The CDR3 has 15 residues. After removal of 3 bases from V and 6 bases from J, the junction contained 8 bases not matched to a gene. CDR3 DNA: TGCGCCAGCAGCTCAAGCGGGAGTGGGGTCAATGAGCAGTTCTTC. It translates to CASSSSGSGVNEQFF.

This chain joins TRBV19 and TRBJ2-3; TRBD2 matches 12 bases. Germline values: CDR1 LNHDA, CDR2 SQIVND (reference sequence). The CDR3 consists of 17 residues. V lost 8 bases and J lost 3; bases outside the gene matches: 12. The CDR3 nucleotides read TGTGCCAGTTGTCCGACTAGCGGGAGTGTGCCGACAGATACGCAGTATTTT. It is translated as CASCPTSGSVPTDTQYF.

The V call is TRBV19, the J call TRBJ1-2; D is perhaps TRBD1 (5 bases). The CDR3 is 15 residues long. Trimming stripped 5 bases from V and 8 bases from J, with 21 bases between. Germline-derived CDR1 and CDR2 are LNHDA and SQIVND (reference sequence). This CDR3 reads CASSSRPTGEDGYTF. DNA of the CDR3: TGTGCCAGTAGTTCTAGACCCACGGGGGAGGACGGCTACACCTTC.